Each of the 15 T cell receptor beta chains below was sequenced from the same sample in a study of early T cells in non-severe SARS-CoV-2 infection. TCRdb reprocessed the 5' RACE reads via MiXCR and lists one record per CDR3 protein. The repertoire holds about 69,000 distinct CDR3 sequences, with around 4.2% as singletons. The sequences come from whole blood, collected at baseline. The receptors were sampled from an adult who was a healthcare worker with PCR-confirmed SARS-CoV-2 infection or an uninfected control (not recorded which). The donor label of this sample is uncertain.

This clonotype was counted between two and nine times. J is TRBJ2-4 and V is TRBV30, with D uncertain. Germline CDR1 GTSNPN, CDR2 SVGIG (reference sequence). V dropped 1 base and J dropped 5 bases, with 6 bases sitting between them. The CDR3 sequence is 12 residues long. The DNA for the CDR3 is TGTGCCTGGAGTGCAGGACAAAACATTCAGTACTTC. Its protein is CAWSAGQNIQYF.

This clonotype was counted only a few times. The rearrangement joins TRBV2 to TRBJ2-1, with 7 bases fitting TRBD1. From germline, CDR1 is SNHLY and CDR2 FYNNEI. V shed 0 bases, J shed 2 bases, and the junction held 1 base outside the gene matches. This CDR3 spans 15 amino acids. DNA for the CDR3: TGTGCCAGCAGTGAAGCGCAGGGGGCCTACAATGAGCAGTTCTTC. It translates to CASSEAQGAYNEQFF. The variable domain in full, with the rest retrieved from reference TRBV2 and TRBJ2-1, is EPEVTQTPSHQVTQMGQEVILRCVPISNHLYFYWYRQILGQKVEFLVSFYNNEISEKSEIFDDQFSVERPDGSNFTLKIRSTKLEDSAMYFCASSEAQGAYNEQFFGPGTRLTVL.

There are a few counts of this clonotype. This CDR3 is CASSQGLRTEAFF. The CDR3 coding sequence is TGTGCCAGCAGCCAAGGGCTGAGGACTGAAGCTTTCTTT. This chain uses TRBV14 with TRBJ1-1; D not resolved. The CDR3 length is 13 residues. The V and J ends lost 1 base and 5 bases respectively, with 8 bases between them. Per the germline V gene, CDR1 is SGHDN and CDR2 is FVKESK.

At least ten counts were recorded for this clonotype. The chain has TRBV5-8 and TRBJ1-1; maybe TRBD1 (6 bases). V was cut by 1 base and J by 1 base, with 11 bases left in between. Germline V gene lookup returns CDR1 SGHTS and CDR2 YDEGEE. The CDR3 length is 15 residues. CDR3 protein: CASSLMGGPNTEAFF. CDR3 DNA sequence: TGTGCCAGCAGCTTGATGGGGGGGCCGAACACTGAAGCTTTCTTT.

The chain employs TRBV19 and TRBJ2-2, with D maybe TRBD2 (7 bases). The V gene's germline CDR1 is LNHDA and CDR2 SQIVND (reference sequence). The ends were cut back, 3 bases at V and 0 bases at J, with 14 bases in the middle. The CDR3 is 17 amino acids. The CDR3 sequence: CASSIRGALTNTGELFF. In DNA, the CDR3 is TGTGCCAGTAGTATTCGGGGGGCCCTGACGAACACCGGGGAGCTGTTTTTT.

Many counts were recorded for this clonotype. The V gene is TRBV5-6, the J gene TRBJ1-6; D remains unclear. Trimming took 0 bases from V and 7 from J, leaving 11 bases between them. CDR1 and CDR2 from the germline V gene are SGHDT and YYEEEE. The CDR3 runs 15 residues. This chain's CDR3 is CASSLDREGNSPLHF. The CDR3 DNA reads as TGTGCCAGCAGCTTGGATCGTGAAGGGAATTCACCCCTCCACTTT.

This clonotype has just a few counts. V gene TRBV6-6 combines with J gene TRBJ2-3, with TRBD2 matching 12 bases. The CDR3 length is 19 residues. V lost 3 bases, J lost 1 base, and 11 bases stayed unmatched. The germline CDR1 and CDR2 sequences are MNHNY and SVGAGI (reference sequence). The CDR3 DNA sequence: TGTGCCAGCAGTTATCGGCTAGCGGGGGGGCCTGGCGGCACAGATACGCAGTATTTT. Amino acids: CASSYRLAGGPGGTDTQYF.

This clonotype was observed at least ten times. The chain links TRBV5-1 to TRBJ1-1; D remains ambiguous. This CDR3 spans 11 amino acids. Trimming took 4 bases from V and 7 from J, leaving 8 bases between them. CDR1 is SGHRS and CDR2 is YFSETQ in the germline V gene. CDR3 amino acids: CASSGAVEAFF. CDR3 DNA: TGCGCCAGCAGCGGAGCGGTTGAAGCTTTCTTT.

Ten or more counts support this clonotype. The chain has TRBV7-9 and TRBJ1-1; no firm D call. The V gene's germline CDR1 is SEHNR and CDR2 FQNEAQ (reference sequence). This CDR3 has 14 amino acids. The ends were cut back, 2 bases at V and 0 bases at J, with 7 bases in the middle. CDR3 DNA sequence: TGTGCCAGCAGCTTAACAGCAATGAACACTGAAGCTTTCTTT. It yields the protein CASSLTAMNTEAFF.

V and J are TRBV6-2 or TRBV6-3 and TRBJ2-3; unclear D gene. Deletions cut 4 bases from V and 0 bases from J, with 8 bases between. Germline V lookup: CDR1 MNHEY, CDR2 SVGEGT. This CDR3 comprises 14 residues. The CDR3 protein is CASSWRLSTDTQYF. In DNA form, the CDR3 reads TGTGCCAGCAGTTGGCGACTCAGCACAGATACGCAGTATTTT.

The rearrangement links TRBV6-6 to TRBJ1-4, with D possibly being TRBD1 (6 bases). Per the germline V gene, CDR1 is MNHNY and CDR2 is SVGAGI (reference sequence). This CDR3 has 14 amino acids. Trimming took off 2 bases at V and 4 bases at J, with 8 bases between the two ends. CDR3 coding DNA: TGTGCCAGCAGTTACCGCAGGGGTAATGAAAAACTGTTTTTT. This encodes CASSYRRGNEKLFF.

V is TRBV6-2 or TRBV6-3 and J is TRBJ1-5; unclear D gene. The CDR3 has 17 residues. CDR1 and CDR2 (germline): MNHEY, SVGEGT. V dropped 0 bases and J dropped 6 bases, with 18 bases sitting between them. CDR3: CASSYSIVFRRAQPQHF. The CDR3 region has the DNA TGTGCCAGCAGTTACTCGATTGTTTTCCGGAGGGCTCAGCCCCAGCATTTT.

This clonotype was counted at least ten times. The chain couples TRBV7-2 to TRBJ2-1; D not certain. The germline V and J ends were trimmed by 0 bases and 3 bases, with 3 bases remaining between them. The CDR3 is 13 amino acids. CDR1 and CDR2 (germline): SGHTA, FQGNSA. The CDR3 loop is CASSLAVYNEQFF. The CDR3 nucleotides read TGTGCCAGCAGCTTAGCAGTCTACAATGAGCAGTTCTTC.

This clonotype was observed many times. The chain carries TRBV27 and TRBJ2-2; D remains unclear. Looked up from germline, CDR1 is MNHEY and CDR2 is SMNVEV (reference sequence). The CDR3 loop spans 14 amino acids. V lost 2 bases and J 3 bases, leaving 7 bases between the germline ends. The CDR3 DNA reads as TGTGCCAGCAGTTTAGCTGGGGACACCGGGGAGCTGTTTTTT. Amino acids: CASSLAGDTGELFF.

This clonotype was seen many times. This chain links TRBV20-1 with TRBJ2-7; 7 nucleotides line up with TRBD2. CDR3 length: 13 amino acids. Germline lookup yields CDR1 DFQATT and CDR2 SNEGSKA (reference sequence). V shed 5 bases and J 4 bases; nucleotides not matched to a gene: 8. CDR3 sequence: CSAQSPSGYEQYF. The CDR3 nucleotides are TGCAGTGCTCAAAGCCCTAGCGGATACGAGCAGTACTTC.